This T cell receptor beta chain was captured in a study of human T cells and chemical hapten exposure. Study context: Patch testing was performed with 0.01% DPC on the upper back, with reading at 6 days. The patient population, which was mostly female, had alopecia areata, totalis or universalis.

This clonotype was seen many times. Time point meaning: pre-sensitization, week 0. Treatment here: therapeutic diphenylcyclopropenone sensitization with weekly scalp DPC. V lost 1 base to trimming and J lost 4 bases, with 14 bases between them. This CDR3 has 15 amino acids. Germline-derived CDR1 and CDR2 are SGHRS and YFSETQ. Via MiXCR, TCRdb re-called the RACE reads, giving one row per CDR3 protein. Of approximately 60,000 distinct CDR3 sequences detected, more than 8% appear once; the ten largest clones hold 9.6%. The rearrangement uses TRBV5-1 and TRBJ2-5; D may match TRBD1 or TRBD2 (6 bases each). The input for sequencing was whole blood, taken in connection with sensitization to the hapten diphenylcyclopropenone (DPC). The sequence derives from a man aged 35-49 years with alopecia areata. Some clones in this sample may be carry-over from other donors' samples. For the CDR3, the DNA is TGCGCCAGCAGCTTGTCACCCGGGGGCGTAGAGACCCAGTACTTC. Protein product: CASSLSPGGVETQYF.